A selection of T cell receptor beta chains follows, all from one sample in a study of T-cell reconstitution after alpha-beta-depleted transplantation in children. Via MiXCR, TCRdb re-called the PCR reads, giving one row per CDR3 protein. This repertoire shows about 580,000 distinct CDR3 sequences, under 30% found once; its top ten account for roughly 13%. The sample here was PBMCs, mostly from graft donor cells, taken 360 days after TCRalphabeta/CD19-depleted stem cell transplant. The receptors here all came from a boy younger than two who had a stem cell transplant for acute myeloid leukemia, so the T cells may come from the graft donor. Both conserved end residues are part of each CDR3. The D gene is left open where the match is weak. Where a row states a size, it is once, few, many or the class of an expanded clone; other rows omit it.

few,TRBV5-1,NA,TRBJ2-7,TGCGCCAGCAGCTTGGAAGGGGCCCTGACCTACGAGCAGTACTTC,CASSLEGALTYEQYF
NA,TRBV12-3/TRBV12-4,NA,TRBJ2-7,TGTGCCAGCAGTCCCTATTCCCTCCGCGGACAGCCCTACGAGCAGTACTTC,CASSPYSLRGQPYEQYF
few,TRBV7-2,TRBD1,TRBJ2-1,TGTGCCAGCAGCTTTCCTACAGGGGTCTCCTACAATGAGCAGTTCTTC,CASSFPTGVSYNEQFF
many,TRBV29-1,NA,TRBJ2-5,TGCAGCGTTATAGCGGCACAAGAGACCCAGTACTTC,CSVIAAQETQYF
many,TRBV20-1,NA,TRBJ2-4,TGCAGTGCTAGTCTGGCAGGGGATTTAATTCAGTACTTC,CSASLAGDLIQYF
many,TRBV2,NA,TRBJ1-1,TGTGCCAGCAGCGCGGACGGCTGGGACACTGAAGCTTTCTTT,CASSADGWDTEAFF
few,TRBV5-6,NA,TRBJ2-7,TGTGCCAGCAGCTCGGTCATCGAGCAGTACTTC,CASSSVIEQYF
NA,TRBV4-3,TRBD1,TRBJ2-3,TGCGCCAGCAGCCAAGGGTGGACAGGGGGCTGGGATACGCAGTATTTT,CASSQGWTGGWDTQYF
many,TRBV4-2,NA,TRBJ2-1,TGTGCCAGCAGCCAAGAGTTTCACGATGAGCAGTTCTTC,CASSQEFHDEQFF
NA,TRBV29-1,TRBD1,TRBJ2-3,TGCAGCGTCGCCAGACAGGGGGCTTATGGAGATACGCAGTATTTT,CSVARQGAYGDTQYF
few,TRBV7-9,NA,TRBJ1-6,TGTGCCAGCAGCTTTGGGGCTCAAACCCTCCACTTT,CASSFGAQTLHF
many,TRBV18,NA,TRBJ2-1,TGTGCCAGCTCAGGAAGTAGCGGAGCATACTACAATGAGCAGTTCTTC,CASSGSSGAYYNEQFF
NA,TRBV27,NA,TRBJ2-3,TGTGCCAGCAGTGCTGGGTTAGGCACAGATACGCAGTATTTT,CASSAGLGTDTQYF
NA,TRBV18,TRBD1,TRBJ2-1,TGTGCCAGCTCACCACTAGGACAGGGGTTTGCCTACAATGAGCAGTTCTTC,CASSPLGQGFAYNEQFF
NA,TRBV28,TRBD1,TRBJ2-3,TGTGCCAGCAGCCAAGCCTGGGCCCGCGGACAGGGCCGCACAGATACGCAGTATTTT,CASSQAWARGQGRTDTQYF
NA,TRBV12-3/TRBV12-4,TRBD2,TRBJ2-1,TGTGCCAGCAGTGCGACCGGAGCGGGGGGTACCTACAATGAGCAGTTCTTC,CASSATGAGGTYNEQFF
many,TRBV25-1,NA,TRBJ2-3,TGTGCCAGCAGGTCCTCGTCCACAGATACGCAGTATTTT,CASRSSSTDTQYF
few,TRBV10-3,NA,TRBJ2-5,TGTGCCATCAGTGAGTCGGGGGGCAGCCAAGAGACCCAGTACTTC,CAISESGGSQETQYF
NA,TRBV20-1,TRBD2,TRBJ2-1,TGCAGTGCTCCCCGGACTAGCCTCGATGAGCAGTTCTTC,CSAPRTSLDEQFF
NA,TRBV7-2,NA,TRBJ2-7,TGTGCCAGCAGCTTAGTTCCTGACATTAGGCAGGCGTACGAGCAGTACTTC,CASSLVPDIRQAYEQYF
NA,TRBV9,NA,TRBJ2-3,TGTGCCAGCAGCGCCCGAGGATCGGGAGATACGCAGTATTTT,CASSARGSGDTQYF
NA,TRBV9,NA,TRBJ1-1,TGTGCCAGCAGCGCCCGGTTATCAGGCACTGAAGCTTTCTTT,CASSARLSGTEAFF
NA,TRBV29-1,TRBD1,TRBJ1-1,TGCAGCGCAGTGGGACAGCCAAACACTGAAGCTTTCTTT,CSAVGQPNTEAFF
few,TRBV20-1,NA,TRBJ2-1,TGCAGTGCCCTGGATCAATTACCCTACAATGAGCAGTTCTTC,CSALDQLPYNEQFF
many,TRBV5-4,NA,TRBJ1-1,TGTGCCAGCAGCTTGGTCCGGGGACAAGGGTGGCAGGCCCTGAACACTGAAGCTTTCTTT,CASSLVRGQGWQALNTEAFF
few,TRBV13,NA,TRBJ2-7,TGTGCCAGCAGCTTAGGGGAAAACTACTACGAGCAGTACTTC,CASSLGENYYEQYF
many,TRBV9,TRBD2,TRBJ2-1,TGTGCCAGCAGCGCCCGTGGACTAGCGGGGGGCATTAGCTCCTACAATGAGCAGTTCTTC,CASSARGLAGGISSYNEQFF
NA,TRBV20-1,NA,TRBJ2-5,TGCAGTGCCCGCCCCTCTAGGAGGGAGACCCAGTACTTC,CSARPSRRETQYF